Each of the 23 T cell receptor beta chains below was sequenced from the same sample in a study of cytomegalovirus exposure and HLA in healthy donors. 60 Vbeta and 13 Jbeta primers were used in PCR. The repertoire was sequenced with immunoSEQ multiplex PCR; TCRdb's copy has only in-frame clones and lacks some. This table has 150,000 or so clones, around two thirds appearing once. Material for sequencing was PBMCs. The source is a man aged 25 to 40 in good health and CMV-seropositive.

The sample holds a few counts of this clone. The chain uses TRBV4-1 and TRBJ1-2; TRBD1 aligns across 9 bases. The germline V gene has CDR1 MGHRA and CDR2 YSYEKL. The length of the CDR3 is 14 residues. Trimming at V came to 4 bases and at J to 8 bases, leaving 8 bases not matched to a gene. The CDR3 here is CASSPWTGARGYTF. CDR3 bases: TGCGCCAGCAGCCCCTGGACAGGGGCACGGGGCTACACCTTC.

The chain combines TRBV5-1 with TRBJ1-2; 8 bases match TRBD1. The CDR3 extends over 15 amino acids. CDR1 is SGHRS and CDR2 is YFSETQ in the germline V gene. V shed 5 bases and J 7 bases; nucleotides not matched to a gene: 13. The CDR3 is CASRRLSGQGFGYTF. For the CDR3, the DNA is TGCGCCAGCAGACGCTTGTCCGGACAGGGATTTGGCTACACCTTC.

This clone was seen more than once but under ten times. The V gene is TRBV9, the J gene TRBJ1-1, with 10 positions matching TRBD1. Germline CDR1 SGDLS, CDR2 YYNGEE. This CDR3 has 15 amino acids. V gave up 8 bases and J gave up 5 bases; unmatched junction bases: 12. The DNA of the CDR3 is TGTGCCAGTCCCCGGGGACAGGGGAAGAGAACTGAAGCTTTCTTT. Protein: CASPRGQGKRTEAFF.

The CDR3 here is CASGLVLAGHEQFF. CDR3 sequence (DNA): TGTGCTAGTGGTTTGGTACTAGCGGGACATGAGCAGTTCTTC. J is TRBJ2-1 and V is TRBV12-5; 10 bases agree with TRBD2. In germline, CDR1 is LGHNT, CDR2 FRNRAP. The junction had 1 base not matched to a gene; V was cut back by 0 bases and J by 8 bases. The CDR3 runs to 14 residues.

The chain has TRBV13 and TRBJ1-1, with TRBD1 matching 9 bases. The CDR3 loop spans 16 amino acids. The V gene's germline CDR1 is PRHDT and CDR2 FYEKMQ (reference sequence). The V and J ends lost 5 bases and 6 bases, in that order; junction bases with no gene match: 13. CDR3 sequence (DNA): TGTGCCAGCAGCACCGGGACAGGGCCGGGTTATCCTGAAGCTTTCTTT. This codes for CASSTGTGPGYPEAFF.

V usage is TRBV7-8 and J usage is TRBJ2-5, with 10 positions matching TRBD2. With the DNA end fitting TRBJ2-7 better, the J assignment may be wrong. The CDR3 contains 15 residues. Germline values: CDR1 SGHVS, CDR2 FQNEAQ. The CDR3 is CASSSLVAGGGEQYF. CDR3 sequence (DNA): TGTGCCAGCAGCTCACTCGTAGCGGGAGGAGGCGAGCAGTACTTC.

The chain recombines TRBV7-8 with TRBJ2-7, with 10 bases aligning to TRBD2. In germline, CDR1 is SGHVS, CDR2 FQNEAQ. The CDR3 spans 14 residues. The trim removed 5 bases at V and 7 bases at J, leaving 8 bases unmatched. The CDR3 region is CASSPRTSGREQYF. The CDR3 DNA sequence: TGTGCCAGCAGCCCCCGGACTAGCGGTAGGGAGCAGTACTTC.

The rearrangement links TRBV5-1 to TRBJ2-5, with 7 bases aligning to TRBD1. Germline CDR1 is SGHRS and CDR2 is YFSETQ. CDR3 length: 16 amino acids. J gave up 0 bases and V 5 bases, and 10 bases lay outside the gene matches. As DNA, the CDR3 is TGCGCCAGCAGGGCTGGTGGACAGGCCCACCAAGAGACCCAGTACTTC. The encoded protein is CASRAGGQAHQETQYF.

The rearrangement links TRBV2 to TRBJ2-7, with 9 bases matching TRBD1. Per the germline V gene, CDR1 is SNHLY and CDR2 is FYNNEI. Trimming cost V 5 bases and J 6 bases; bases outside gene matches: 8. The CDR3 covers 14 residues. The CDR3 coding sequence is TGTGCCAGCAGTTCTCGGACAGGGGATAGCGAGCAGTACTTC. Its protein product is CASSSRTGDSEQYF.

The chain's CDR3 is CASSFSGGEQYF. The CDR3 bases are TGCGCCAGCAGCTTCTCGGGAGGCGAGCAGTACTTC. This chain links TRBV5-1 with TRBJ2-7, with 7 positions matching TRBD2. The V gene end was trimmed by 2 bases and the J gene end by 6 bases; junction bases not matched to a gene: 2. The CDR3 consists of 12 residues. From germline, CDR1 is SGHRS and CDR2 YFSETQ.

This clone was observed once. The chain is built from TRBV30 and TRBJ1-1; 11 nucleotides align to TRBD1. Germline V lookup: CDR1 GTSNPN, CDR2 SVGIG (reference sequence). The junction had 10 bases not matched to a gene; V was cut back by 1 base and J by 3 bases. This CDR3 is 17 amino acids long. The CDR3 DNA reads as TGTGCCTGGAGTGCGCGGGACAGGGGGTCATTTTACACTGAAGCTTTCTTT. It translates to CAWSARDRGSFYTEAFF.

CDR3: CASSRQGLGEKLFF. The CDR3 coding sequence is TGTGCCAGTAGTAGACAGGGTCTGGGTGAAAAACTGTTTTTT. The rearrangement uses TRBV19 and TRBJ1-4, with 7 bases identical to TRBD1. Germline assignment: CDR1 LNHDA and CDR2 SQIVND (reference sequence). The CDR3 covers 14 residues. Unmatched junction bases numbered 6, after V lost 4 bases and J lost 7 bases.

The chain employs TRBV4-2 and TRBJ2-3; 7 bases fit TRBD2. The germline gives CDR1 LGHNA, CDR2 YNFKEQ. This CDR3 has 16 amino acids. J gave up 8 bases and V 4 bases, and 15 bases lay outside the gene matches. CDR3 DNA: TGTGCCAGCAGCCGCGAAACTAGCGCCGGCGGGGCTACGCAGTATTTT. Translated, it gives CASSRETSAGGATQYF.

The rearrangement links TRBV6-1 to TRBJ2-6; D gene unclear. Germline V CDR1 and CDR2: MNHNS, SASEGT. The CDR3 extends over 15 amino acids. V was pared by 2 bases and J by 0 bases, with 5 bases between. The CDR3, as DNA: TGTGCCAGCAGTGAATCGTTCTCTGGGGCCAACGTCCTGACTTTC. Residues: CASSESFSGANVLTF.

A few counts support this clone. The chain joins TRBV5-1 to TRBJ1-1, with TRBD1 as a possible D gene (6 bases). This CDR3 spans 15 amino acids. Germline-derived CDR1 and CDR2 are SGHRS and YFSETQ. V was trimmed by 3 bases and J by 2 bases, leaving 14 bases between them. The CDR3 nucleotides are TGCGCCAGCAGCTCACAGGGAGCAGACAACACTGAAGCTTTCTTT. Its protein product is CASSSQGADNTEAFF.

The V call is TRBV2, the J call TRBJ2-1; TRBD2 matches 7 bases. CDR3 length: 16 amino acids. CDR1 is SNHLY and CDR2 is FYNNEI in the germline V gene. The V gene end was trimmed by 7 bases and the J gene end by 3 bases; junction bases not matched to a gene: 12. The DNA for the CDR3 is TGTGCCAGCAAGGGCTTTGCGGCGGGGGACTACAATGAGCAGTTCTTC. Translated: CASKGFAAGDYNEQFF. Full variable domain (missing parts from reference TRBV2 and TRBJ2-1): EPEVTQTPSHQVTQMGQEVILRCVPISNHLYFYWYRQILGQKVEFLVSFYNNEISEKSEIFDDQFSVERPDGSNFTLKIRSTKLEDSAMYFCASKGFAAGDYNEQFFGPGTRLTVL.

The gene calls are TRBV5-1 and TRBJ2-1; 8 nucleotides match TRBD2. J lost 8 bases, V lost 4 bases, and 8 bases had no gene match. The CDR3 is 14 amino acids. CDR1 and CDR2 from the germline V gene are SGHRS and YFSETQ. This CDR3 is CASSPTSGPYEQFF. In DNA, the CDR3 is TGCGCCAGCAGCCCAACTAGCGGTCCTTATGAGCAGTTCTTC.

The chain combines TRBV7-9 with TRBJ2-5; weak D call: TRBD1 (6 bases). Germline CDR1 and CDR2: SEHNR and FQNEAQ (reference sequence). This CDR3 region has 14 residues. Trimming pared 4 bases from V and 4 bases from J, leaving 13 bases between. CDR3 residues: CASSSTLRGETQYF. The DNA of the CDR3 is TGTGCCAGCAGCTCGACGCTCAGGGGAGAGACCCAGTACTTC.

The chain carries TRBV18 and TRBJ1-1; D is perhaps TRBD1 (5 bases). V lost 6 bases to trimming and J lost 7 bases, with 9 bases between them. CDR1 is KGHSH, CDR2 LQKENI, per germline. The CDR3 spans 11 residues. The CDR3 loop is CASSGGGEAFF. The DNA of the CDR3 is TGTGCCAGCTCCGGGGGAGGTGAAGCTTTCTTT.

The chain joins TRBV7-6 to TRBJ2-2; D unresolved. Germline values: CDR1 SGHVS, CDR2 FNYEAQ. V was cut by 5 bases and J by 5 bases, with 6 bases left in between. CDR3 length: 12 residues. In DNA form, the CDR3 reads TGTGCCAGCAGCCCAATTACCGGGGAGCTGTTTTTT. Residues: CASSPITGELFF. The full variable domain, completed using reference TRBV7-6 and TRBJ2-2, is GAGVSQSPRYKVTKRGQDVALRCDPISGHVSLYWYRQALGQGPEFLTYFNYEAQQDKSGLPNDRFSAERPEGSISTLTIQRTEQRDSAMYRCASSPITGELFFGEGSRLTVL.

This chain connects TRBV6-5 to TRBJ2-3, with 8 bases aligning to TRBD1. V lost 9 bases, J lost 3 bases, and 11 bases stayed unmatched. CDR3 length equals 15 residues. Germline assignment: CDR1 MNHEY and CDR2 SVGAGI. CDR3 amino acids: CASEQGQGLTDTQYF. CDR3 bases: TGTGCCAGTGAACAAGGACAGGGCCTTACAGATACGCAGTATTTT.

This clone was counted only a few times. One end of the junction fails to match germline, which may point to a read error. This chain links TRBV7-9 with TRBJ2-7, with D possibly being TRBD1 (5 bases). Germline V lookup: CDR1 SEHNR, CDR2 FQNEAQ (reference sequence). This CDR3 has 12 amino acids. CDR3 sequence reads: CSSSFDRYEQYF. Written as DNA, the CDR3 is TGTTCCAGCAGTTTCGACAGATACGAGCAGTACTTC.

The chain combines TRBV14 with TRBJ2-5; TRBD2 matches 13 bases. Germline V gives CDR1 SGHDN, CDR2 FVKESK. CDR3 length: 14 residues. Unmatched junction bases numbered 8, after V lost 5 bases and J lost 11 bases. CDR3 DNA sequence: TGTGCCAGCAGCAGGTACGGACTAGCGGGGGAGCAGTACTTC. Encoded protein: CASSRYGLAGEQYF.